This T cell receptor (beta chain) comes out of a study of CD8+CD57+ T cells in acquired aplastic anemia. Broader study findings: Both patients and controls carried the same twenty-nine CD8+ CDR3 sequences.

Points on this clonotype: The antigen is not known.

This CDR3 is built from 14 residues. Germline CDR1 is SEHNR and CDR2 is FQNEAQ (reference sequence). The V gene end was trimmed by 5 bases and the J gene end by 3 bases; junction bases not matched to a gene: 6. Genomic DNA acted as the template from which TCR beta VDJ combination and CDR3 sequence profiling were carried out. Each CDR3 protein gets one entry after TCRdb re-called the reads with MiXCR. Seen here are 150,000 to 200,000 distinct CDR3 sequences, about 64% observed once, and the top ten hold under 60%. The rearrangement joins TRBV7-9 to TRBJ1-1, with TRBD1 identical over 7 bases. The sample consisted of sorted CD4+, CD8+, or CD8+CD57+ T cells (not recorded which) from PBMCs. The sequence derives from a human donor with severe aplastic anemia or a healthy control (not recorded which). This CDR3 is CASSLQGEDTEAFF. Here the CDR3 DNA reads TGTGCCAGCAGCCTCCAGGGGGAAGACACTGAAGCTTTCTTT.